This entry describes one TCR beta chain. Its antigen is unknown. Primers: 60 Vbeta forward and 13 Jbeta reverse. Using immunoSEQ multiplex PCR, the repertoire was profiled, and TCRdb retains in-frame clones only, with some absent. This table holds fewer than 200,000 clones, about 70% found once. This record belongs to a study of cytomegalovirus exposure and HLA in healthy donors. Whole-study findings and limits: Association of a missense DCLRE1C variant with TCR beta V- and J-gene trimming was reported in a later analysis. TRBV6-2, TRBV6-3 and some other V segments were excluded as indistinguishable. It was only CMV serostatus that was available as immune exposure information. Other equally common chains were less clonally expanded than HLA-associated TCR beta chains, a later analysis showed.

This CDR3 is built from 16 residues. The germline gives CDR1 SGHAT, CDR2 FQNNGV. The junction had 11 bases not matched to a gene; V was cut back by 3 bases and J by 8 bases. The chain uses TRBV11-2 and TRBJ2-1; 9 bases map to TRBD2. The clonotype originates from a woman aged 18-29 years in good health and CMV-seropositive. The specimen sequenced was PBMCs. The CDR3 DNA follows: TGTGCCAGCAGCTTTAAGTCAGGCGGGAGGGGCTATGAGCAGTTCTTC. Translation gives CASSFKSGGRGYEQFF.